These T cell receptor beta chains were read from a single sample in a study of regulatory T cells in long-lasting Graves disease. TCRdb re-analysed the multiplex PCR reads in MiXCR, keeping a single row per CDR3 protein. Found here are hundreds of thousands of distinct CDR3 sequences, roughly 13% of them singletons; the top ten hold roughly a tenth. These sequences were also reported in another study, on T cells in Graves' hyperthyroidism and ophthalmopathy.

Specimen: peripheral blood mononuclear cells (PBMCs), collected at new diagnosis, from a patient treated with antithyroid drugs. These receptor sequences come from a man aged 25-45 years with Graves disease. The CDR3 runs from the conserved cysteine through the conserved F or W. The order of the fields is clone size, V gene, D gene, J gene, CDR3 DNA, CDR3 protein. The D gene is left open where the match is weak. Clone size is given for some rows only: seen once, a few or many times, or a class if the clone is expanded.

abundance: few; v_gene: TRBV12-3/TRBV12-4; d_gene: TRBD2; j_gene: TRBJ2-1; CDR3nt: TGTGCCAGCAGTTCGGGACTAGTCTATGAGCAGTTCTTC; CDR3aa: CASSSGLVYEQFF
abundance: -; v_gene: TRBV13; d_gene: -; j_gene: TRBJ2-2; CDR3nt: TGTGCCAGCAGCGCCCTGAGGGGAGAGAACACCGGGGAGCTGTTTTTT; CDR3aa: CASSALRGENTGELFF
abundance: many; v_gene: TRBV7-9; d_gene: -; j_gene: TRBJ2-7; CDR3nt: TGTGCCAGCAGTTCCCGCGGGCCCTACGAGCAGTACTTC; CDR3aa: CASSSRGPYEQYF
abundance: few; v_gene: TRBV16; d_gene: -; j_gene: TRBJ2-7; CDR3nt: TGTGCCAGCAGCGATCTAGACACAGGGAGCGAGCAGTACTTC; CDR3aa: CASSDLDTGSEQYF
abundance: many; v_gene: TRBV27; d_gene: -; j_gene: TRBJ2-5; CDR3nt: TGTGCCAGCAGTTACGCCGGAAGACCCAACCAAGAGACCCAGTACTTC; CDR3aa: CASSYAGRPNQETQYF
abundance: few; v_gene: TRBV27; d_gene: -; j_gene: TRBJ2-6; CDR3nt: TGTGCCAGCACGGGTAGGCCTTCTGGGGCCAACGTCCTGACTTTC; CDR3aa: CASTGRPSGANVLTF
abundance: many; v_gene: TRBV6-1; d_gene: TRBD1; j_gene: TRBJ2-2; CDR3nt: TGTGCCAGCAGCCCCGGGACAGGGGGCGGGGAGCTGTTTTTT; CDR3aa: CASSPGTGGGELFF
abundance: many; v_gene: TRBV12-3/TRBV12-4; d_gene: TRBD2; j_gene: TRBJ2-5; CDR3nt: TGTGCCAGCAGCCCGGTAGCGGGAGGGGGGGAGACCCAGTACTTC; CDR3aa: CASSPVAGGGETQYF
abundance: many; v_gene: TRBV2; d_gene: TRBD1; j_gene: TRBJ2-2; CDR3nt: TGTGCCAGCAGCGACTCTACCGGGACAGGGGGCACCGGGGAGCTGTTTTTT; CDR3aa: CASSDSTGTGGTGELFF
abundance: many; v_gene: TRBV11-2; d_gene: TRBD1; j_gene: TRBJ2-3; CDR3nt: TGTGCCAGCAGCCGCCGGGACAGGGGAATTCGGGATACGCAGTATTTT; CDR3aa: CASSRRDRGIRDTQYF
abundance: -; v_gene: TRBV18; d_gene: -; j_gene: TRBJ1-1; CDR3nt: TGTGCCAGCTCACCGAAGACGGCGGAGGGCACTGAAGCTTTCTTT; CDR3aa: CASSPKTAEGTEAFF
abundance: many; v_gene: TRBV5-1; d_gene: TRBD2; j_gene: TRBJ2-1; CDR3nt: TGCGCCAGCAGCTTGGCCTACGGGGGGGAGTTCTTC; CDR3aa: CASSLAYGGEFF
abundance: -; v_gene: TRBV29-1; d_gene: TRBD1; j_gene: TRBJ1-4; CDR3nt: TGCAGCGTCGGGACAGGGGCCGAAAAACTGTTTTTT; CDR3aa: CSVGTGAEKLFF